This entry lists 24 T cell receptor beta chains sequenced from one sample in a study of regulatory T cells in long-lasting Graves disease. Construction of the TCR beta libraries employed iRepertoire HTBI primers in conjunction with Arm-PCR of CDR3 regions. Via MiXCR, TCRdb re-called the multiplex PCR reads, giving one row per CDR3 protein. Of roughly 500,000 distinct CDR3 sequences in the sample, 12% to 15% are singletons; the top ten hold approximately 17%. As for time point: newly diagnosed GD, antithyroid drugs for less than 3 months. PBMC-derived RNA was used for the TCR library. Separately, the same data were catalogued under a study of T cells in Graves' hyperthyroidism and ophthalmopathy.

Sequences were derived from peripheral blood mononuclear cells (PBMCs), sampled at new diagnosis, from a patient treated with antithyroid drugs. Receptor source: a woman aged 45 to 65 with Graves disease.

This clonotype occurred many times. The chain has TRBV28 and TRBJ2-7; 8 nucleotides align to TRBD1. Unmatched junction bases numbered 5, after V lost 8 bases and J lost 2 bases. CDR3 size: 13 residues. CDR1 is MDHEN, CDR2 SYDVKM, per germline. This chain's CDR3 is CASLGTGPYEQYF. CDR3 sequence (DNA): TGTGCCAGCCTCGGGACAGGACCCTACGAGCAGTACTTC.

This clonotype has ten or more counts. This chain joins TRBV28 and TRBJ2-1; 9 bases match TRBD1. V was clipped by 6 bases and J by 6 bases; unmatched bases: 6. Germline lookup yields CDR1 MDHEN and CDR2 SYDVKM. This CDR3 is built from 14 residues. The CDR3 reads CASRLGTGRNEQFF. DNA of the CDR3: TGTGCCAGCAGATTGGGGACAGGGCGCAATGAGCAGTTCTTC.

This clonotype has ten or more counts. CDR3 sequence (DNA): TGTGCCAGTCTAGCGGGAGTGGTGACAGATACGCAGTATTTT. Protein: CASLAGVVTDTQYF. The V gene is TRBV2, the J gene TRBJ2-3, with 10 bases lining up with TRBD2. V trimming: 9 bases; J trimming: 3 bases; junction bases outside the gene matches: 6. The germline gives CDR1 SNHLY, CDR2 FYNNEI. The CDR3 is 14 residues long. The full variable domain, rest sourced from reference TRBV2 and TRBJ2-3, is EPEVTQTPSHQVTQMGQEVILRCVPISNHLYFYWYRQILGQKVEFLVSFYNNEISEKSEIFDDQFSVERPDGSNFTLKIRSTKLEDSAMYFCASLAGVVTDTQYFGPGTRLTVL.

The gene calls are TRBV5-1 and TRBJ1-1, with D hard to call. The germline gives CDR1 SGHRS, CDR2 YFSETQ. Trimming removed 0 bases from V and 5 bases from J, with 14 bases in between. The CDR3 is 15 residues long. The CDR3 reads CASSLASNKGTEAFF. The CDR3 bases are TGCGCCAGCAGCTTGGCCTCTAATAAGGGAACTGAAGCTTTCTTT.

This chain joins TRBV7-2 and TRBJ2-5; D gene ambiguous. The CDR3 consists of 15 residues. Trimming cost V 5 bases and J 2 bases, with 15 bases left between them. In germline, CDR1 is SGHTA, CDR2 FQGNSA. CDR3 in amino acids: CASSQHGLLQETQYF. In nucleotides, the CDR3 is TGTGCCAGCAGCCAGCATGGGCTACTTCAAGAGACCCAGTACTTC.

This clonotype was seen repeatedly, ten times or more. The chain links TRBV2 to TRBJ2-1; no definite D call. The CDR3 sequence is 14 residues long. V lost 4 bases and J lost 5, with 12 bases in between. CDR1 and CDR2 from the germline V gene are SNHLY and FYNNEI. The CDR3 DNA is TGTGCCAGCAGTGTATTGCCTACCAACAATGAGCAGTTCTTC. Its translation is CASSVLPTNNEQFF.

The table lists this clonotype with many counts. V is TRBV2 and J is TRBJ2-5; TRBD2 matches 9 bases. This CDR3 has 15 residues. V trimming: 4 bases; J trimming: 5 bases; junction bases outside the gene matches: 8. Looked up from germline, CDR1 is SNHLY and CDR2 is FYNNEI. The CDR3 DNA follows: TGTGCCAGCAGTGGGTCCGGGACTAGCATGGAGACCCAGTACTTC. Its translation is CASSGSGTSMETQYF.

This clonotype was observed many times. The chain joins TRBV7-6 to TRBJ2-1, with TRBD1 matching 7 bases. J gave up 2 bases and V 5 bases, and 6 bases lay outside the gene matches. Looked up from germline, CDR1 is SGHVS and CDR2 is FNYEAQ. CDR3 length: 15 amino acids. Here the CDR3 DNA reads TGTGCCAGCAGCGCAACAGGGGTGCCCTACAATGAGCAGTTCTTC. Translating it yields CASSATGVPYNEQFF.

This rearrangement joins TRBV11-2 to TRBJ2-2; 8 bases are shared with TRBD1. V was pared by 5 bases and J by 3 bases, with 5 bases of the junction left unmatched. The CDR3 is made up of 15 amino acids. Germline CDR1 SGHAT, CDR2 FQNNGV. CDR3 sequence reads: CASSATTGDTGELFF. The CDR3 nucleotides are TGTGCCAGCAGCGCGACGACAGGGGACACCGGGGAGCTGTTTTTT.

This clonotype has ten or more counts. This chain connects TRBV11-2 to TRBJ2-1, with 9 bases aligning to TRBD2. CDR1 and CDR2 from the germline V gene are SGHAT and FQNNGV. The ends lost 3 bases at V and 9 bases at J; junction bases unmatched: 9. The CDR3 totals 15 residues. DNA of the CDR3: TGTGCCAGCAGCTTTGGGAGCGGGAGGTCGGGTGAGCAGTTCTTC. This codes for CASSFGSGRSGEQFF.

There are a few counts of this clonotype. The genes are TRBV7-6 and TRBJ1-3; D unclear. In germline, CDR1 is SGHVS, CDR2 FNYEAQ. V was cut by 5 bases and J by 4 bases, with 12 bases left in between. CDR3 length: 14 residues. The CDR3: CASSLLSLGNTIYF. CDR3 bases: TGTGCCAGCAGCCTCCTCTCATTAGGAAACACCATATATTTT.

There are a few counts of this clonotype. The rearrangement uses TRBV6-5 and TRBJ2-1, with 8 bases lining up with TRBD1. CDR1 is MNHEY and CDR2 is SVGAGI in the germline V gene. The CDR3 runs 13 residues. V trimming: 3 bases; J trimming: 9 bases; junction bases outside the gene matches: 4. CDR3 nucleotide sequence: TGTGCCAGCAGTTATGACAGGGGAACTGAGCAGTTCTTC. Its translation is CASSYDRGTEQFF.

This clonotype appeared many times. This chain uses TRBV2 with TRBJ1-2, with 10 nucleotides matching TRBD1. This CDR3 comprises 14 residues. Germline-derived CDR1 and CDR2 are SNHLY and FYNNEI. The ends lost 6 bases at V and 6 bases at J; junction bases unmatched: 7. This CDR3 is CASSYGTGAHGYTF. The CDR3, as DNA: TGTGCCAGCAGCTACGGGACAGGGGCTCATGGCTACACCTTC.

This clonotype showed up just a few times. The CDR3 bases are TGCAGCGTTGAAGAAGTCTTTCGAGAGACCCAGTACTTC. This translates into CSVEEVFRETQYF. The chain uses TRBV29-1 and TRBJ2-5, with unresolved D. The V end was cut by 0 bases, the J end by 4 bases, with 9 bases between. The CDR3 length is 13 residues. From germline, CDR1 is SQVTM and CDR2 ANQGSEA.

The rearrangement joins TRBV3-1 to TRBJ2-5; D not resolved. Trimming left V 0 bases short and J 4 bases short, with 12 bases between. Germline assignment: CDR1 LGHDT and CDR2 YNNKEL (reference sequence). This CDR3 is 15 amino acids long. CDR3 region: CASSQDQAAVETQYF. The DNA for the CDR3 is TGTGCCAGCAGCCAAGATCAGGCGGCGGTAGAGACCCAGTACTTC.

This clonotype was recorded many times. The chain recombines TRBV3-1 with TRBJ1-1; the D gene is possibly TRBD1 (5 bases). This CDR3 spans 13 amino acids. Germline CDR1 and CDR2: LGHDT and YNNKEL (reference sequence). V was cut by 5 bases and J by 0 bases, with 7 bases left in between. CDR3 amino acids: CASSTGLNTEAFF. DNA of the CDR3: TGTGCCAGCAGCACAGGTTTGAACACTGAAGCTTTCTTT.

This clonotype has ten or more counts. The CDR3 DNA follows: TGCGCCAGCAGTCAGGGGGCTGTCACTGAAGCTTTCTTT. This codes for CASSQGAVTEAFF. V gene TRBV10-1 combines with J gene TRBJ1-1, with 8 bases matching TRBD1. This CDR3 comprises 13 residues. The V gene end was trimmed by 5 bases and the J gene end by 4 bases; junction bases not matched to a gene: 3. Germline CDR1 reads WNHNN; CDR2 reads SYGVQD (reference sequence).

Many counts were recorded for this clonotype. This chain uses TRBV11-2 with TRBJ2-2; TRBD2 is a possible D gene (6 bases). CDR1 and CDR2 (germline): SGHAT, FQNNGV. V lost 5 bases to trimming and J lost 0 bases, with 10 bases between them. The CDR3 spans 15 residues. The CDR3 bases are TGTGCCAGCAGCCTCCGGGGGTCGAACACCGGGGAGCTGTTTTTT. This encodes CASSLRGSNTGELFF.

There are many counts of this clonotype. The rearrangement joins TRBV18 to TRBJ2-7; D possibly matches TRBD1 or TRBD2 (6 bases each). The CDR3 extends over 15 amino acids. The V end lost 0 bases, the J end lost 4 bases, and 13 bases lay between the germline ends. Per the germline V gene, CDR1 is KGHSH and CDR2 is LQKENI. CDR3 in DNA: TGTGCCAGCTCACCACCCACTAGGGGGGAGTACGAGCAGTACTTC. Residues: CASSPPTRGEYEQYF.

Many counts were recorded for this clonotype. The chain carries TRBV5-6 and TRBJ2-7; tentative D call: TRBD1 (6 bases). This CDR3 region has 14 residues. V lost 4 bases and J 0 bases, leaving 11 bases between the germline ends. CDR1 is SGHDT, CDR2 YYEEEE, per germline. The CDR3 DNA follows: TGTGCCAGCAGCACAGGGATTTTCTCCTACGAGCAGTACTTC. This sequence encodes CASSTGIFSYEQYF.

This clonotype was recorded a few times. The CDR3 coding sequence is TGCGCCAGCAGCAACGAGATCCTCGAGGGCACAGATACGCAGTATTTT. Protein product: CASSNEILEGTDTQYF. The V and J genes are TRBV5-1 and TRBJ2-3; D gene unclear. There are 16 residues in the CDR3. Germline-derived CDR1 and CDR2 are SGHRS and YFSETQ. V shed 4 bases and J shed 1 base, with 16 bases lying between them.

Ten or more counts support this clonotype. This chain connects TRBV12-3 or TRBV12-4 to TRBJ2-1, with 7 nucleotides matching TRBD2. The CDR3 is 18 residues long. Trimming at V came to 6 bases and at J to 3 bases, leaving 17 bases not matched to a gene. CDR3 DNA sequence: TGTGCCAGCAGAATCGGGGGACTGCGCGGGAGAGGCTACAATGAGCAGTTCTTC. Translating it yields CASRIGGLRGRGYNEQFF.

This clonotype appeared a few times. The rearrangement uses TRBV18 and TRBJ2-5; TRBD2 might be the D (6 bases). Trimming removed 3 bases at V and 7 bases at J, with 12 bases between. CDR3 length: 13 amino acids. The germline V gene has CDR1 KGHSH and CDR2 LQKENI. In DNA, the CDR3 is TGTGCCAGCTCACCGACTCACGGGGGGACCCAGTACTTC. It yields the protein CASSPTHGGTQYF.

This clonotype occurred many times. The J gene is TRBJ2-1, the V gene TRBV7-3, with TRBD2 identical over 7 bases. J lost 6 bases, V lost 0 bases, and 11 bases had no gene match. Germline values: CDR1 SGHTA, CDR2 FQGTGA. The CDR3 has 17 amino acids. This CDR3 reads CASSLTARLAESNEQFF. Written as DNA, the CDR3 is TGTGCCAGCAGCTTAACCGCCCGACTAGCAGAGAGCAATGAGCAGTTCTTC.